This record looks at one T cell receptor (beta chain) sequence and its context. Its antigen remains unknown. This CDR3 comprises 15 residues. V lost 1 base and J lost 8, with 15 bases in between. Germline-derived CDR1 and CDR2 are SGHAT and FQDESV (reference sequence). This record comes from a study of beta chain features in type 1 diabetes. Study conclusions and caveats: cDNA sequencing could over-represent cells with high TCR expression. Naive, central memory and regulatory TCRB repertoires appeared more similar among patients than healthy donors. Whether HLA type affects TCRB rearrangement stayed undetermined in the present work. Type 1 diabetes patients had TCRB CDR3s that were shorter (moderately but significantly so) in all four CD4+ subsets.

Via CD45RO/CCR7/CD25/CD127/CD95/CD27, cells of the CD4+ naive, central memory, regulatory and stem cell-like memory subsets were sorted. Every bit of the isolated RNA underwent reverse transcription, so sequencing read expressed TCRB transcripts. The method was immunoSEQ multiplex PCR; TCRdb's version includes in-frame clones alone and lacks a portion of them. The sample consists of approximately 70,000 clones, more than 45% of them appearing once. This TCR was sampled from a man in his thirties or forties with type 1 diabetes. This chain connects TRBV11-1 to TRBJ2-1, with a tentative D call TRBD1 (6 bases). The sample was central memory CD4+ T cells from blood. The CDR3 sequence: CASSLVGTPGDEQFF. CDR3 in DNA: TGTGCCAGCAGCTTAGTGGGGACCCCAGGGGATGAGCAGTTCTTC.